These T cell receptor beta chains were read from a single sample in a study of OX40 agonist ivuxolimab in advanced cancers. Data came from immunoSEQ multiplex PCR; TCRdb stores just in-frame clones and leaves some out. The data contain fewer than 85,000 clones, approximately 82% of them singletons. The sample was CD4+ or CD8+ T cells sorted from blood, taken in a trial of the OX40 agonist ivuxolimab. The receptors originated from an adult with an advanced solid tumor such as melanoma, head and neck, liver or kidney cancer. Both conserved end residues are trimmed from each CDR3. The order of the fields is CDR3 length, V gene, D gene, J gene, CDR3 protein. D genes are given only for firm matches.

14	TRBV5-6	TRBD1	TRBJ2-4	ASSPRGDRGTNIQY
11	TRBV30	NA	TRBJ1-5	AWSVKVSQPQH
12	TRBV6-5	TRBD1	NA	ASSDRGLFYEQY
13	TRBV19	NA	TRBJ2-7	ASSTGRYFGDEQY
13	TRBV11-3	NA	TRBJ1-4	ASSFYGTENEKLF
11	TRBV29-1	TRBD2	TRBJ2-5	SVDRGGGETQY
12	TRBV19	NA	TRBJ1-5	ASSIPGSNQPQH
11	TRBV5-1	TRBD2	TRBJ2-1	ASSLGLAGPQF
9	TRBV25-1	NA	TRBJ2-7	ASSVQFRQY
11	TRBV7-2	NA	TRBJ2-5	ASSRRQEGTQY
11	TRBV5-1	NA	TRBJ2-3	ATQDPGADTQY
13	TRBV10-3	TRBD1	TRBJ2-3	AISSRDRGTDTQY